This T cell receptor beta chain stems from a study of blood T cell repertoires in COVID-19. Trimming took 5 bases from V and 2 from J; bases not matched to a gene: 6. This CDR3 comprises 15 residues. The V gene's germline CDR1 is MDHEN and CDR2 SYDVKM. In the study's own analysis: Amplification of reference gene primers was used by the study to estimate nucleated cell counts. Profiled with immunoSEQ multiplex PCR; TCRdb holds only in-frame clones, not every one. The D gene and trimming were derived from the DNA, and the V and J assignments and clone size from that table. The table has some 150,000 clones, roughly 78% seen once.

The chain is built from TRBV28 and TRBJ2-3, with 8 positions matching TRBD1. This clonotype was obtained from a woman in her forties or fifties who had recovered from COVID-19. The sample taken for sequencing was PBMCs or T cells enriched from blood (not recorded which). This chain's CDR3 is CASSPGQGDTDTQYF. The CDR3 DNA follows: TGTGCCAGCAGTCCTGGACAGGGCGACACAGATACGCAGTATTTT.